The 17 T cell receptor beta chains given below trace back to one sample, sequenced in a study of CD8 T cells in ankylosing spondylitis. General observations from the study: Seemingly distinctive of ankylosing spondylitis blood was a TCR beta motif formed by eight highly homologous variants.

These receptors have no identified antigens. TCRdb re-called the 5' RACE reads with MiXCR, one entry per CDR3 protein. The repertoire holds 700,000 or so distinct CDR3 sequences, with 15% to 20% as singletons. Sequenced sample: blood, either unsorted or a sorted T cell fraction (not recorded which). Source of these receptors: a male donor with ankylosing spondylitis.

This clonotype was seen a handful of times. This rearrangement joins TRBV20-1 to TRBJ2-1; D could derive from TRBD1 or TRBD2 (5 bases each). Trimming pared 6 bases from V and 4 bases from J, leaving 13 bases between. CDR1 and CDR2 from the germline V gene are DFQATT and SNEGSKA (reference sequence). The CDR3 contains 13 residues. The CDR3 loop reads CSAPRGAYNEQFF. The CDR3 coding sequence is TGCAGTGCCCCGAGGGGCGCTTACAATGAGCAGTTCTTC.

This clonotype has just a few counts. The CDR3 here is CASSRGGLSEAFF. CDR3 DNA sequence: TGTGCCAGCAGTCGAGGAGGGTTGTCTGAAGCTTTCTTT. V usage is TRBV12-3 or TRBV12-4 and J usage is TRBJ1-1; D gene ambiguous. This CDR3 contains 13 residues. Trimming pared 5 bases from V and 6 bases from J, leaving 13 bases between.

This clonotype showed up just a few times. The chain has TRBV5-1 and TRBJ2-2; unclear D gene. This CDR3 comprises 14 residues. CDR1 is SGHRS and CDR2 is YFSETQ in the germline V gene. V lost 1 base and J 6 bases, leaving 10 bases between the germline ends. The CDR3 nucleotides are TGCGCCAGCAGCTTGATTGTAGCTGCCGGGGAGCTGTTTTTT. This codes for CASSLIVAAGELFF. Filled out from reference TRBV5-1 and TRBJ2-2, the complete variable domain reads KAGVTQTPRYLIKTRGQQVTLSCSPISGHRSVSWYQQTPGQGLQFLFEYFSETQRNKGNFPGRFSGRQFSNSRSEMNVSTLELGDSALYLCASSLIVAAGELFFGEGSRLTVL.

The gene calls are TRBV29-1 and TRBJ1-2; D possibly corresponds to TRBD1 (6 bases). The ends were cut back, 1 base at V and 7 bases at J, with 13 bases in the middle. The CDR3 totals 13 residues. The germline gives CDR1 SQVTM, CDR2 ANQGSEA. As DNA, the CDR3 is TGCAGCGTTGAAGCTAAGTGGGGGGCTGGCTACACCTTC. Translation: CSVEAKWGAGYTF.

The rearrangement uses TRBV4-1 and TRBJ2-7, with D perhaps TRBD1 (6 bases). Germline-derived CDR1 and CDR2 are MGHRA and YSYEKL. There are 15 residues in the CDR3. V was clipped by 4 bases and J by 1 base, with 14 bases between them. Written as DNA, the CDR3 is TGCGCCAGCAGCCGAGATCAGGGGCCGTCCTACGAGCAGTACTTC. Translated, it gives CASSRDQGPSYEQYF.

This chain joins TRBV7-2 and TRBJ1-5; TRBD1 matches 8 bases. There are 16 residues in the CDR3. The J segment lost 7 bases and the V segment lost 2 bases, leaving 10 bases of the junction unmatched. From germline, CDR1 is SGHTA and CDR2 FQGNSA. In DNA form, the CDR3 reads TGTGCCAGCAGCTTAAAGGGGGCAGGGGGCTGGCAGCCCCAGCATTTT. Translating it yields CASSLKGAGGWQPQHF.

The sample holds many counts of this clonotype. The rearrangement links TRBV5-1 to TRBJ2-3; D remains ambiguous. The CDR3 runs to 13 residues. The V end was cut by 4 bases, the J end by 2 bases, with 8 bases between. Germline loops: CDR1 SGHRS, CDR2 YFSETQ. CDR3: CASSRELTDTQYF. The DNA of the CDR3 is TGCGCCAGCAGCCGAGAGCTCACAGATACGCAGTATTTT.

The CDR3 sequence is CASWNSGSQTSYNEQFF. DNA for the CDR3: TGTGCCAGCTGGAATAGCGGGAGTCAAACCTCCTACAATGAGCAGTTCTTC. J is TRBJ2-1 and V is TRBV6-2 or TRBV6-3; TRBD2 matches 9 bases. With 8 bases clipped from V and 0 bases from J, the junction kept 11 bases outside the gene matches. Germline CDR1 MNHEY, CDR2 SVGEGT. The CDR3 totals 17 residues.

The rearrangement uses TRBV20-1 and TRBJ2-7; D ambiguous. Germline values: CDR1 DFQATT, CDR2 SNEGSKA (reference sequence). The CDR3 has 17 amino acids. Between the trimmed V and J ends, which lost 0 bases and 1 base, there was a span of 19 bases. CDR3 protein: CSARDVFEVGSSYEQYF. Here the CDR3 DNA reads TGCAGTGCTAGAGACGTTTTCGAAGTCGGCTCGTCCTACGAGCAGTACTTC.

V gene TRBV15 combines with J gene TRBJ1-5; possible D gene TRBD1, 5 bases. Trimming pared 0 bases from V and 7 bases from J, leaving 16 bases between. This CDR3 has 16 amino acids. Germline CDR1 reads LNHNV; CDR2 reads YYDKDF (reference sequence). The CDR3 here is CATSRDPAGGGQPQHF. CDR3 DNA sequence: TGTGCCACCAGCAGAGATCCCGCGGGGGGAGGACAGCCCCAGCATTTT.

The rearrangement joins TRBV7-8 to TRBJ1-1; TRBD1 aligns across 7 bases. Germline V gives CDR1 SGHVS, CDR2 FQNEAQ. The ends lost 3 bases at V and 5 bases at J; junction bases unmatched: 6. The CDR3 sequence is 14 residues long. The CDR3 loop is CASSLPGQLTEAFF. In DNA form, the CDR3 reads TGTGCCAGCAGCTTGCCGGGACAGCTAACTGAAGCTTTCTTT.

V usage is TRBV27 and J usage is TRBJ2-1, with D perhaps TRBD2 (5 bases). Trimming left V 7 bases short and J 9 bases short, with 13 bases between. Germline lookup yields CDR1 MNHEY and CDR2 SMNVEV (reference sequence). This CDR3 is 12 amino acids long. CDR3 DNA: TGTGCCAGCAACCCTTCCCGGGGTGAGCAGTTCTTC. As protein: CASNPSRGEQFF.

The table lists this clonotype with a few counts. The chain links TRBV11-2 to TRBJ2-1; D call uncertain. Between the trimmed V and J ends, which lost 1 base and 15 bases, there was a span of 13 bases. Germline lookup yields CDR1 SGHAT and CDR2 FQNNGV. The CDR3 is 12 residues long. CDR3 nucleotides: TGTGCCAGCAGCTTAGGTCTGACTGGGTGGTTCTTC. Its translation is CASSLGLTGWFF.

There are a few counts of this clonotype. The CDR3 DNA is TGCAGTGCTAGAGCCGGGGAAAATAGCAATCAGCCCCAGCATTTT. It specifies CSARAGENSNQPQHF. V is TRBV20-1 and J is TRBJ1-5, with unresolved D. Germline lookup yields CDR1 DFQATT and CDR2 SNEGSKA (reference sequence). With 1 base removed from V and 0 bases from J, the gap between germline ends came to 10 bases. The CDR3 spans 15 residues.

This clonotype has only a few counts. The J gene is TRBJ2-7, the V gene TRBV5-1, with 7 bases identical to TRBD1. The CDR3 is 17 amino acids. CDR1 and CDR2 from the germline V gene are SGHRS and YFSETQ. The V and J ends lost 0 bases and 1 base, in that order; junction bases with no gene match: 10. Written as DNA, the CDR3 is TGCGCCAGCAGCTTGGAAGGGGGCGACCCACCTTCCTACGAGCAGTACTTC. This encodes CASSLEGGDPPSYEQYF. The full variable domain, its missing parts supplied by reference TRBV5-1 and TRBJ2-7, is KAGVTQTPRYLIKTRGQQVTLSCSPISGHRSVSWYQQTPGQGLQFLFEYFSETQRNKGNFPGRFSGRQFSNSRSEMNVSTLELGDSALYLCASSLEGGDPPSYEQYFGPGTRLTVT.

The gene calls are TRBV2 and TRBJ2-7; a possible D gene is TRBD1 (5 bases). This CDR3 is built from 15 residues. The V gene's germline CDR1 is SNHLY and CDR2 FYNNEI. V lost 2 bases and J lost 2, with 13 bases in between. The DNA of the CDR3 is TGTGCCAGCAGTGAAAGGATGGACACCGCCTACGAGCAGTACTTC. Amino acid sequence: CASSERMDTAYEQYF.

The J gene is TRBJ2-7, the V gene TRBV4-1; 7 bases align to TRBD2. The CDR3 is 15 amino acids. Germline CDR1 MGHRA, CDR2 YSYEKL. V trimming: 6 bases; J trimming: 3 bases; junction bases outside the gene matches: 11. CDR3: CASSPRASGIYEQYF. In DNA, the CDR3 is TGCGCCAGCAGTCCCCGGGCTAGCGGTATCTACGAGCAGTACTTC.